This T cell receptor beta chain was found in a study of T cells in Graves' hyperthyroidism and ophthalmopathy. As concerns this clonotype: Its antigen is unknown.

Germline V lookup: CDR1 SGHTA, CDR2 FQGNSA. The V and J ends lost 6 bases and 8 bases respectively, with 13 bases between them. The CDR3 extends over 12 amino acids. Fresh peripheral blood, around 9.5 ml, yielded the PBMCs. Study results and limitations: A model built on 13 V-J features separated ophthalmopathy from stable hyperthyroidism.

RNA transcripts yielded amplified TCR beta CDR3 regions. Researchers ran a first-round RT-PCR on the TCR CDR3 using the HTBI primer set. Via MiXCR, TCRdb re-called the multiplex PCR reads, giving one row per CDR3 protein. The sample comprises around 500,000 distinct CDR3 sequences, 22% of which are singletons, and 49% rests with the top ten. The sequenced sample consisted of blood. This chain uses TRBV7-2 with TRBJ1-1; D gene ambiguous. The TCR originated in a woman in her seventies with Graves' ophthalmopathy. Here the CDR3 reads CASRMNWGEAFF. The CDR3 DNA reads TGTGCCAGCAGGATGAACTGGGGAGAAGCTTTCTTT.